The 27 T cell receptor beta chains below come from one sample, sequenced in a study of identical twins. TCRdb itself ran the 5' RACE reads through MiXCR, one entry per CDR3 protein. The data contain about 890,000 distinct CDR3 sequences, 12% of them singletons. The sample was also reused in another study, on yellow fever vaccine responses in identical twins.

The sequencing input was PBMCs. The receptors were gathered from a woman aged 18-29 years in good health.

Many counts were recorded for this clonotype. The chain joins TRBV5-1 to TRBJ2-3, with a weak D call TRBD2 (6 bases). Germline-derived CDR1 and CDR2 are SGHRS and YFSETQ. The CDR3 is 14 amino acids. V was pared by 5 bases and J by 5 bases, with 15 bases between. CDR3 residues: CASRSGTGGDTQYF. CDR3 coding DNA: TGCGCCAGCAGGTCGGGAACCGGGGGAGATACGCAGTATTTT.

The chain employs TRBV19 and TRBJ1-2, with TRBD1 matching over 7 bases. The CDR3 has 15 residues. Per germline, CDR1 LNHDA and CDR2 SQIVND (reference sequence). V was clipped by 6 bases and J by 8 bases; unmatched bases: 15. Here the CDR3 DNA reads TGTGCCAGTAGAGACCCGGGACAGACCCCCTGGGGCTACACCTTC. This codes for CASRDPGQTPWGYTF.

This clonotype has only a few counts. This chain uses TRBV5-1 with TRBJ2-5; perhaps TRBD2 as D (5 bases). The CDR3 is 16 amino acids. Germline loops: CDR1 SGHRS, CDR2 YFSETQ. Trimming took 0 bases from V and 4 from J, leaving 16 bases between them. The DNA of the CDR3 is TGCGCCAGCAGCTTGGGGGGTCTCGGGGAAACAGAGACCCAGTACTTC. This codes for CASSLGGLGETETQYF.

This clonotype was seen ten or more times. J is TRBJ1-2 and V is TRBV20-1; perhaps TRBD1 as D (5 bases). V lost 3 bases to trimming and J lost 0 bases, with 11 bases between them. This CDR3 has 14 residues. CDR1 DFQATT and CDR2 SNEGSKA come from the germline V gene (reference sequence). The chain's CDR3 is CSARPQGSNYGYTF. CDR3 bases: TGCAGTGCTAGGCCGCAGGGATCTAACTATGGCTACACCTTC.

This clonotype was picked up many times. This sequence joins TRBV20-1 and TRBJ1-1, with TRBD1 matching 9 bases. Germline loops: CDR1 DFQATT, CDR2 SNEGSKA (reference sequence). This CDR3 comprises 12 residues. V was pared by 4 bases and J by 5 bases, with 2 bases of the junction left unmatched. The DNA for the CDR3 is TGCAGTGCTACAGACAGGGGGACTGAAGCTTTCTTT. It encodes CSATDRGTEAFF.

This clonotype was seen more than once but under ten times. This chain joins TRBV15 and TRBJ2-1; D remains ambiguous. The CDR3 totals 12 residues. Germline CDR1 reads LNHNV; CDR2 reads YYDKDF (reference sequence). Deletions cut 8 bases from V and 0 bases from J, with 5 bases between. CDR3 DNA sequence: TGTGCCACCGAGAGCTCCTACAATGAGCAGTTCTTC. Translated: CATESSYNEQFF. The variable domain in full, completed from reference TRBV15 and TRBJ2-1, reads DAMVIQNPRYQVTQFGKPVTLSCSQTLNHNVMYWYQQKSSQAPKLLFHYYDKDFNNEADTPDNFQSRRPNTSFCFLDIRSPGLGDTAMYLCATESSYNEQFFGPGTRLTVL.

This clonotype came up a few times. The rearrangement joins TRBV12-3 or TRBV12-4 to TRBJ1-5; D unclear. The CDR3 totals 15 residues. V lost 3 bases, J lost 0 bases, and 9 bases lay in between. The CDR3 coding sequence is TGTGCCAGCAGTTTGAGCCCTTATAGCAATCAGCCCCAGCATTTT. Amino acid sequence: CASSLSPYSNQPQHF.

This clonotype has just a few counts. This chain links TRBV5-1 with TRBJ2-7, with 7 bases aligning to TRBD1. V lost 3 bases to trimming and J lost 0 bases; unmatched junction nucleotides: 3. CDR1 and CDR2 from the germline V gene are SGHRS and YFSETQ. This CDR3 comprises 14 residues. The CDR3 spells CASSWWTGSYEQYF. In DNA, the CDR3 is TGCGCCAGCAGCTGGTGGACAGGCTCCTACGAGCAGTACTTC.

This clonotype has a handful of counts. The J gene is TRBJ2-1, the V gene TRBV7-8; 8 nucleotides line up with TRBD2. The CDR3 covers 16 residues. Per the germline V gene, CDR1 is SGHVS and CDR2 is FQNEAQ. Trimming took 1 base from V and 2 from J; bases not matched to a gene: 4. CDR3 protein: CASSLVSAGAYNEQFF. The CDR3 DNA follows: TGTGCCAGCAGCTTAGTATCAGCGGGAGCCTACAATGAGCAGTTCTTC.

This clonotype was seen a few times. The V call is TRBV5-1, the J call TRBJ1-6; 8 bases are a match to TRBD1. Germline lookup yields CDR1 SGHRS and CDR2 YFSETQ. The V and J ends lost 4 bases and 8 bases, in that order; junction bases with no gene match: 8. The CDR3 contains 15 residues. The CDR3 loop reads CASSHGPQGDSPLHF. The CDR3 DNA follows: TGCGCCAGCAGCCACGGACCACAGGGGGATTCACCCCTCCACTTT.

The gene calls are TRBV7-9 and TRBJ2-1, with a possible D match to TRBD2 (5 bases). V lost 0 bases and J lost 14, with 11 bases in between. Germline V lookup: CDR1 SEHNR, CDR2 FQNEAQ (reference sequence). This CDR3 region has 12 residues. The CDR3, as DNA: TGTGCCAGCAGCTTAGCGTCGGGATGGAAGTTCTTC. Its protein is CASSLASGWKFF.

This chain joins TRBV6-2 or TRBV6-3 and TRBJ2-7, with D tentatively TRBD1 (6 bases). This CDR3 is built from 22 residues. V lost 3 bases and J 8 bases, leaving 41 bases between the germline ends. Germline V CDR1 and CDR2: MNHEY, SVGEGT. The CDR3 loop reads CASSYGQGRSTPYADSTVKQYF. In nucleotides, the CDR3 is TGTGCCAGCAGTTATGGTCAGGGGCGGTCAACCCCCTACGCGGACAGTACGGTGAAGCAGTACTTC.

The chain has TRBV2 and TRBJ2-2, with 9 bases identical to TRBD1. Per the germline V gene, CDR1 is SNHLY and CDR2 is FYNNEI. The CDR3 length is 13 residues. V dropped 9 bases and J dropped 5; count of bases not matched to a gene: 4. The CDR3 bases are TGTGCCAGGACAGGGGGTCGTACCGGGGAGCTGTTTTTT. Translating it yields CARTGGRTGELFF.

The sample holds a few counts of this clonotype. The chain joins TRBV7-2 to TRBJ2-2; D gene ambiguous. The CDR3 covers 15 residues. Trimming pared 1 base from V and 5 bases from J, leaving 11 bases between. Per the germline V gene, CDR1 is SGHTA and CDR2 is FQGNSA. The CDR3 protein is CASSLVVGKTGELFF. The CDR3 region has the DNA TGTGCCAGCAGCTTAGTGGTGGGGAAAACCGGGGAGCTGTTTTTT.

V is TRBV20-1 and J is TRBJ1-5; D call uncertain. Trimming stripped 3 bases from V and 1 base from J, with 13 bases between. There are 15 residues in the CDR3. The germline gives CDR1 DFQATT, CDR2 SNEGSKA (reference sequence). The CDR3 DNA reads as TGCAGTGCTAGCCCAGAGAGCGGAAGCAATCAGCCCCAGCATTTT. Translation: CSASPESGSNQPQHF.

This clonotype was picked up many times. V gene TRBV3-1 combines with J gene TRBJ1-1, with 9 bases that match TRBD1. V lost 4 bases, J lost 1 base, and 1 base stayed unmatched. Germline V CDR1 and CDR2: LGHDT, YNNKEL (reference sequence). The CDR3 totals 14 residues. CDR3 nucleotides: TGTGCCAGCAGCCCGGACAGGGGGAACACTGAAGCTTTCTTT. It codes for CASSPDRGNTEAFF.

This clonotype has more than one count but fewer than ten. The chain combines TRBV6-1 with TRBJ1-4; 8 positions agree with TRBD1. V lost 5 bases and J lost 8; bases outside the gene matches: 16. CDR3 length: 17 residues. Looked up from germline, CDR1 is MNHNS and CDR2 is SASEGT. The CDR3, as DNA: TGTGCCAGCAGTAAGGGACAGGCGGAAGCGAGGAGAGAAAAACTGTTTTTT. This codes for CASSKGQAEARREKLFF.

CDR3 sequence reads: CASSLIRMADTQYF. In DNA, the CDR3 is TGTGCCAGCAGTTTGATTCGTATGGCAGATACGCAGTATTTT. The V gene is TRBV27, the J gene TRBJ2-3; D gene ambiguous. Per germline, CDR1 MNHEY and CDR2 SMNVEV (reference sequence). V lost 3 bases, J lost 4 bases, and 11 bases lay in between. The CDR3 spans 14 residues.

This clonotype has more than one count but fewer than ten. The J gene is TRBJ1-5, the V gene TRBV12-3 or TRBV12-4, with D unclear. The length of the CDR3 is 14 residues. Trimming shortened V by 4 bases and J by 4 bases, and 11 bases separated the two germline ends. CDR3 coding DNA: TGTGCCAGCAGTTATCGAGCCACTAATCAGCCCCAGCATTTT. It translates to CASSYRATNQPQHF.

There are a few counts of this clonotype. The V and J genes are TRBV15 and TRBJ2-1, with 10 bases matching TRBD1. J gave up 5 bases and V 8 bases, and 6 bases lay outside the gene matches. CDR1 and CDR2 from the germline V gene are LNHNV and YYDKDF (reference sequence). The CDR3 loop spans 14 amino acids. The CDR3 here is CATEPGQGNNEQFF. The DNA for the CDR3 is TGTGCCACCGAACCGGGACAGGGGAACAATGAGCAGTTCTTC.

This clonotype has just a few counts. V is TRBV7-2 and J is TRBJ2-2; 11 bases line up with TRBD2. The CDR3 consists of 16 residues. CDR1 SGHTA and CDR2 FQGNSA come from the germline V gene. V lost 6 bases to trimming and J lost 7 bases; unmatched junction nucleotides: 10. The CDR3 nucleotides read TGTGCCAGCAGTTCCCCGGGACTAGCGGCGCTCGGGGAGCTGTTTTTT. Translating gives CASSSPGLAALGELFF.

This sequence joins TRBV9 and TRBJ2-1, with 7 bases aligning to TRBD2. The CDR3 sequence is 15 residues long. The germline V gene has CDR1 SGDLS and CDR2 YYNGEE. With 0 bases clipped from V and 3 bases from J, the junction kept 3 bases outside the gene matches. CDR3 bases: TGTGCCAGCAGCGTAGAAAGCGGGAACTACAATGAGCAGTTCTTC. Translated, it gives CASSVESGNYNEQFF.

This chain uses TRBV7-2 with TRBJ2-5; perhaps TRBD2 as D (5 bases). The CDR3 spans 18 residues. V dropped 1 base and J dropped 5 bases, with 23 bases sitting between them. The germline gives CDR1 SGHTA, CDR2 FQGNSA. The CDR3 DNA sequence: TGTGCCAGCAGCTTAGGCGCCTTTCCGTCCGGGGTTAAGGAGACCCAGTACTTC. Translating it yields CASSLGAFPSGVKETQYF.

This clonotype has a count of ten or more. The V gene is TRBV7-8, the J gene TRBJ2-1; possible D gene TRBD2, 5 bases. Germline V gene data show CDR1 as SGHVS and CDR2 as FQNEAQ. The V gene lost 3 bases and the J gene lost 8 bases, with 23 bases spanning the gap. CDR3 length equals 17 residues. The chain's CDR3 is CASSFGDSPRGPDEQFF. CDR3 in DNA: TGTGCCAGCAGCTTTGGCGATTCCCCTCGGGGTCCAGATGAGCAGTTCTTC.

There are many counts of this clonotype. The chain employs TRBV12-3 or TRBV12-4 and TRBJ2-3, with unresolved D. There are 14 residues in the CDR3. Trimming took off 6 bases at V and 1 base at J, with 11 bases between the two ends. The CDR3: CASSDPRGTDTQYF. As DNA, the CDR3 is TGTGCCAGCAGCGATCCCCGGGGCACAGATACGCAGTATTTT.

This clonotype has at least ten counts. This chain uses TRBV7-6 with TRBJ2-1; D gene uncertain. Germline CDR1 reads SGHVS; CDR2 reads FNYEAQ. Trimming took 3 bases from V and 6 from J, leaving 15 bases between them. CDR3 length: 15 residues. In DNA form, the CDR3 reads TGTGCCAGCAGCTTTTTTATAGGCGCAGGCAATGAGCAGTTCTTC. As protein: CASSFFIGAGNEQFF.

The chain uses TRBV5-1 and TRBJ1-5; unclear D gene. CDR1 is SGHRS, CDR2 YFSETQ, per germline. CDR3 length: 17 residues. V shed 4 bases and J shed 2 bases, with 19 bases lying between them. This CDR3 reads CASSPINRLMGNQPQHF. CDR3 nucleotides: TGCGCCAGCAGCCCCATCAACAGACTTATGGGCAATCAGCCCCAGCATTTT.